Following are 18 T cell receptor beta chains from one sample sequenced in a study of cytomegalovirus exposure and HLA in healthy donors listed by TCRdb under 2017. To prepare the library, the immunoSEQ multiplex PCR assay was applied. TCRdb retrieved this table from immuneACCESS and kept in-frame rearrangements only. Not all clones are present; in checked studies, unresolved V genes account for under half, and no reason is known for the remainder. In all, the sample holds over 150,000 clones, and less than 95% of those were seen once. Over 2.5% of the sample comes from the top ten. Sequencing used PBMCs. The receptors stem from a woman younger than 35 in good health and CMV-seropositive.

J is TRBJ2-7 and V is TRBV27; TRBD2 matches 10 bases. V shed 3 bases and J 3 bases; nucleotides not matched to a gene: 2. This CDR3 spans 14 amino acids. Germline V gene data show CDR1 as MNHEY and CDR2 as SMNVEV (reference sequence). The CDR3 DNA is TGTGCCAGCAGTTTCCTAGCGGGAGACTACGAGCAGTACTTC. Its translation is CASSFLAGDYEQYF.

The V call is TRBV4-1, the J call TRBJ2-5; TRBD2 matches 11 bases. The J segment lost 1 base and the V segment lost 1 base, leaving 5 bases of the junction unmatched. The CDR3 loop spans 17 amino acids. Germline V gives CDR1 MGHRA, CDR2 YSYEKL. This chain's CDR3 is CASSQALLAGVQETQYF. CDR3 coding DNA: TGCGCCAGCAGCCAAGCCCTACTAGCGGGGGTCCAAGAGACCCAGTACTTC.

The V call is TRBV30, the J call TRBJ1-6; 8 bases line up with TRBD1. In germline, CDR1 is GTSNPN, CDR2 SVGIG (reference sequence). CDR3 length equals 17 residues. After removal of 3 bases from V and 0 bases from J, the junction contained 7 bases not matched to a gene. The CDR3: CAWRTPGQVSYNSPLHF. In nucleotides, the CDR3 is TGTGCCTGGAGGACCCCGGGACAGGTCTCCTATAATTCACCCCTCCACTTT.

V usage is TRBV28 and J usage is TRBJ1-2; TRBD1 might be the D (5 bases). V lost 2 bases, J lost 6 bases, and 7 bases lay in between. This CDR3 comprises 12 residues. Per the germline V gene, CDR1 is MDHEN and CDR2 is SYDVKM. CDR3 nucleotide sequence: TGTGCCAGCAGTTTAACCAGGGATGGCTACACCTTC. Protein product: CASSLTRDGYTF.

The gene calls are TRBV28 and TRBJ1-4; D not resolved. Germline CDR1 MDHEN, CDR2 SYDVKM. V lost 3 bases and J 8 bases, leaving 13 bases between the germline ends. The CDR3 has 14 residues. CDR3 region: CASSLAGNREKLFF. The CDR3 nucleotides read TGTGCCAGCAGTTTGGCGGGGAATAGGGAAAAACTGTTTTTT.

V is TRBV4-1 and J is TRBJ1-2; tentative D call: TRBD1 (5 bases). The CDR3 runs 15 residues. V was trimmed by 1 base and J by 4 bases, leaving 13 bases between them. Germline lookup yields CDR1 MGHRA and CDR2 YSYEKL. The CDR3 sequence is CASSQAAGRGYGYTF. In DNA form, the CDR3 reads TGCGCCAGCAGCCAAGCGGCAGGGCGCGGCTATGGCTACACCTTC.

The V call is TRBV28, the J call TRBJ2-1; D is ambiguous. The germline V and J ends were trimmed by 6 bases and 4 bases, with 13 bases remaining between them. This CDR3 has 14 amino acids. Germline loops: CDR1 MDHEN, CDR2 SYDVKM. In DNA form, the CDR3 reads TGTGCCAGCAGACTTACTCTACCTTACAATGAGCAGTTCTTC. Its protein product is CASRLTLPYNEQFF.

This chain connects TRBV6-1 to TRBJ1-1, with D possibly being TRBD1 (6 bases). The V and J ends lost 7 bases and 3 bases respectively, with 15 bases between them. Germline CDR1 is MNHNS and CDR2 is SASEGT. This CDR3 is 14 amino acids long. CDR3 nucleotides: TGTGCCAGCAATGCCGGGACACTTCACACTGAAGCTTTCTTT. Residues: CASNAGTLHTEAFF.

V gene TRBV6-5 combines with J gene TRBJ1-1; the match to TRBD1 covers 9 bases. After removal of 8 bases from V and 6 bases from J, the junction contained 13 bases not matched to a gene. Germline values: CDR1 MNHEY, CDR2 SVGAGI. The CDR3 sequence is 15 residues long. CDR3 amino acids: CASRPPGQGHSEAFF. The DNA for the CDR3 is TGTGCCAGCCGACCTCCGGGACAGGGACATTCTGAAGCTTTCTTT.

V gene TRBV2 combines with J gene TRBJ2-6, with D possibly being TRBD1 (7 bases). V lost 5 bases and J 0 bases, leaving 11 bases between the germline ends. Germline loops: CDR1 SNHLY, CDR2 FYNNEI. This CDR3 contains 16 residues. CDR3 nucleotide sequence: TGTGCCAGCAGTCCCCAGGGGGGCTCTGGGGCCAACGTCCTGACTTTC. This gives the protein CASSPQGGSGANVLTF.

On this clone: Compared with germline, one end of the junction differs, possibly owing to a read error. V is TRBV7-9 and J is TRBJ2-7; TRBD2 aligns across 11 bases. This CDR3 has 12 amino acids. CDR1 and CDR2 (germline): SEHNR, FQNEAQ (reference sequence). The CDR3 here is CASSSLAGGQHF. CDR3 DNA sequence: TGTGCCAGCAGCTCCTTAGCGGGGGGGCAACACTTC. The variable domain in full, with the rest retrieved from reference TRBV7-9 and TRBJ2-7, is DTGVSQNPRHKITKRGQNVTFRCDPISEHNRLYWYRQTLGQGPEFLTYFQNEAQLEKSRLLSDRFSAERPKGSFSTLEIQRTEQGDSAMYLCASSSLAGGQHFGPGTRLTVT.

V and J are TRBV7-2 and TRBJ2-7; TRBD1 is a possible D gene (6 bases). Deletions cut 4 bases from V and 6 bases from J, with 19 bases between. The germline gives CDR1 SGHTA, CDR2 FQGNSA. The CDR3 sequence is 15 residues long. The DNA for the CDR3 is TGTGCCAGCAGCTCTCAAGCCGGGACACCCAGCGAGCAGTACTTC. It yields the protein CASSSQAGTPSEQYF.

The chain combines TRBV28 with TRBJ1-4; 9 bases match TRBD1. With 5 bases clipped from V and 8 bases from J, the junction kept 6 bases outside the gene matches. Germline CDR1 and CDR2: MDHEN and SYDVKM. The CDR3 contains 14 residues. CDR3: CASSGTGGREKLFF. For the CDR3, the DNA is TGTGCCAGCAGTGGAACAGGGGGCCGGGAAAAACTGTTTTTT.

The V and J genes are TRBV4-1 and TRBJ2-5, with D hard to call. The CDR3 length is 14 residues. Germline-derived CDR1 and CDR2 are MGHRA and YSYEKL. Trimming left V 1 base short and J 4 bases short, with 10 bases between. CDR3 amino acids: CASSQAINGETQYF. The CDR3 region has the DNA TGCGCCAGCAGCCAAGCGATAAACGGAGAGACCCAGTACTTC.

The V call is TRBV27, the J call TRBJ2-1; D unresolved. Germline values: CDR1 MNHEY, CDR2 SMNVEV (reference sequence). Trimming left V 2 bases short and J 3 bases short, with 8 bases between. CDR3 size: 14 residues. This CDR3 reads CASSLDSLYNEQFF. Here the CDR3 DNA reads TGTGCCAGCAGTTTAGACTCCCTCTACAATGAGCAGTTCTTC.

This rearrangement joins TRBV4-1 to TRBJ2-3; TRBD1 matches 11 bases. The germline gives CDR1 MGHRA, CDR2 YSYEKL. The CDR3 totals 17 residues. J was trimmed by 4 bases and V by 2 bases; bases with no gene match: 8. The CDR3 is CASSQPRDRGIADTQYF. The CDR3, as DNA: TGCGCCAGCAGCCAACCTAGGGACAGGGGGATCGCAGATACGCAGTATTTT.

The chain joins TRBV5-4 to TRBJ2-6, with D tentatively TRBD2 (6 bases). Trimming removed 4 bases at V and 1 base at J, with 9 bases between. This CDR3 region has 15 residues. Germline V CDR1 and CDR2: SGHNT, YYREEE (reference sequence). The CDR3, as DNA: TGTGCCAGCAGCCCAGGGACTTCTGGGGCCAACGTCCTGACTTTC. This encodes CASSPGTSGANVLTF.

This chain uses TRBV27 with TRBJ1-5, with D possibly being TRBD1 (5 bases). Trimming stripped 5 bases from V and 6 bases from J, with 11 bases between. The CDR3 extends over 13 amino acids. Germline CDR1 and CDR2: MNHEY and SMNVEV (reference sequence). CDR3 bases: TGTGCCAGCAGTGTTTCGGGGGGTCAGCCCCAGCATTTT. Its protein product is CASSVSGGQPQHF.